A single sample is the source of the 28 T cell receptor beta chains below, sequenced in a study of identical twins. TCRdb redid the calling of the 5' RACE reads with MiXCR, one entry per CDR3 protein. The sample holds some 500,000 distinct CDR3 sequences, 9% to 10% seen once. These data are also associated with another study on yellow fever vaccine responses in identical twins.

The sample taken for sequencing was PBMCs. The receptors were sampled from a woman under 30 in good health.

This clonotype was recorded a few times. Germline is not matched at one junction end, which may reflect a read error. J is TRBJ2-5 and V is TRBV7-7, with D possibly being TRBD1 (6 bases). Germline V gives CDR1 SSHAT, CDR2 FNYEAQ (reference sequence). CDR3 length: 14 residues. The CDR3 bases are TGTGCTAGCAGCTTAGGCGGACAGAGGGAGACCCAGTACTTC. Translating gives CASSLGGQRETQYF.

This clonotype showed up many times. This rearrangement joins TRBV5-1 to TRBJ2-3; 7 positions match TRBD1. This CDR3 is built from 15 residues. Germline V CDR1 and CDR2: SGHRS, YFSETQ. The junction had 5 bases not matched to a gene; V was cut back by 4 bases and J by 0 bases. The CDR3 region has the DNA TGCGCCAGCAGCCCCCGGGACAGCAGCACAGATACGCAGTATTTT. Encoded protein: CASSPRDSSTDTQYF.

The sample holds a few counts of this clonotype. This chain links TRBV6-5 with TRBJ2-7; 7 nucleotides match TRBD2. The CDR3 runs 13 residues. V gave up 2 bases and J gave up 4 bases; unmatched junction bases: 2. CDR1 MNHEY and CDR2 SVGAGI come from the germline V gene. CDR3 nucleotides: TGTGCCAGCAGTTACGCGGGGGAATACGAGCAGTACTTC. It is translated as CASSYAGEYEQYF.

V is TRBV29-1 and J is TRBJ2-7; the D call may be TRBD1 or TRBD2 (5 bases each). This CDR3 spans 12 amino acids. Germline loops: CDR1 SQVTM, CDR2 ANQGSEA. V lost 4 bases and J lost 9, with 16 bases in between. The CDR3 loop is CSVGAGSEGQYF. For the CDR3, the DNA is TGCAGCGTTGGGGCAGGGAGTGAAGGGCAGTACTTC.

This clonotype was observed a handful of times. The V gene is TRBV3-1, the J gene TRBJ2-7, with 7 bases aligning to TRBD2. CDR1 LGHDT and CDR2 YNNKEL come from the germline V gene (reference sequence). The J segment lost 2 bases and the V segment lost 4 bases, leaving 11 bases of the junction unmatched. The CDR3 contains 16 residues. CDR3 sequence reads: CASSRGGSQITYEQYF. The CDR3 nucleotides are TGTGCCAGCAGCCGGGGGGGGTCGCAAATTACCTACGAGCAGTACTTC.

The rearrangement links TRBV5-5 to TRBJ2-3, with D perhaps TRBD2 (6 bases). The length of the CDR3 is 15 residues. Trimming removed 1 base at V and 1 base at J, with 10 bases between. Germline V lookup: CDR1 SGHKS, CDR2 YYEKEE (reference sequence). CDR3 amino acids: CASSLTIAGTDTQYF. For the CDR3, the DNA is TGTGCCAGCAGCTTGACCATAGCGGGCACAGATACGCAGTATTTT.

This clonotype was picked up a small number of times. The chain links TRBV20-1 to TRBJ2-5; TRBD2 matches at 9 bases. V shed 3 bases, J shed 4 bases, and the junction held 12 bases outside the gene matches. This CDR3 contains 16 residues. Germline-derived CDR1 and CDR2 are DFQATT and SNEGSKA (reference sequence). The CDR3 sequence is CSASGLRGGPLETQYF. DNA of the CDR3: TGCAGTGCTAGTGGGCTGCGGGGGGGCCCTTTAGAGACCCAGTACTTC.

This clonotype showed up just a few times. The V and J genes are TRBV20-1 and TRBJ2-1; 9 nucleotides match TRBD2. This CDR3 comprises 15 residues. Germline V lookup: CDR1 DFQATT, CDR2 SNEGSKA (reference sequence). V shed 0 bases, J shed 4 bases, and the junction held 4 bases outside the gene matches. In nucleotides, the CDR3 is TGCAGTGCTAGAGAAGGCGGGGGGGCTTACAATGAGCAGTTCTTC. Translated: CSAREGGGAYNEQFF.

The rearrangement links TRBV15 to TRBJ2-7; 11 bases fit TRBD2. The CDR3 loop spans 15 amino acids. Germline-derived CDR1 and CDR2 are LNHNV and YYDKDF (reference sequence). V was clipped by 0 bases and J by 3 bases; unmatched bases: 1. The CDR3 bases are TGTGCCACCAGCAGAGATACTAGCGGGAGCTACGAGCAGTACTTC. Translation gives CATSRDTSGSYEQYF. The complete variable domain, with remaining parts taken from reference TRBV15 and TRBJ2-7, reads DAMVIQNPRYQVTQFGKPVTLSCSQTLNHNVMYWYQQKSSQAPKLLFHYYDKDFNNEADTPDNFQSRRPNTSFCFLDIRSPGLGDTAMYLCATSRDTSGSYEQYFGPGTRLTVT.

This clonotype came up a few times. The rearrangement links TRBV21-1 to TRBJ2-7; no DNA check was done on the table's D call, TRBD1. TRBV21-1 is labeled a pseudogene. There are 14 residues in the CDR3. The CDR3 nucleotides are TGTGCCAGCACCTTACCAAACCGGGACGGCGAGCAGTACTTC. Translated: CASTLPNRDGEQYF.

This clonotype has just a few counts. The gene calls are TRBV20-1 and TRBJ2-7, with D perhaps matching TRBD1 (5 bases). Trimming stripped 5 bases from V and 1 base from J, with 18 bases between. Germline V lookup: CDR1 DFQATT, CDR2 SNEGSKA (reference sequence). This CDR3 has 15 residues. This chain's CDR3 is CSADSNRPPSYEQYF. As DNA, the CDR3 is TGCAGTGCTGATAGTAACAGGCCACCTTCCTACGAGCAGTACTTC.

The table lists this clonotype with a few counts. The rearrangement joins TRBV6-1 to TRBJ1-2, with TRBD1 identical over 11 bases. This CDR3 is 15 amino acids long. The V gene's germline CDR1 is MNHNS and CDR2 SASEGT. The junction had 3 bases not matched to a gene; V was cut back by 2 bases and J by 4 bases. Here the CDR3 DNA reads TGTGCCAGCAGTGAAAAGGGGACAGGGGGCTATGGCTACACCTTC. Translating gives CASSEKGTGGYGYTF.

The chain joins TRBV19 to TRBJ2-1, with unresolved D. The CDR3 totals 15 residues. Germline V gene lookup returns CDR1 LNHDA and CDR2 SQIVND (reference sequence). V lost 0 bases and J lost 6, with 12 bases in between. As DNA, the CDR3 is TGTGCCAGTAGTATAGATCGGGCTAGGATCAATGAGCAGTTCTTC. It yields the protein CASSIDRARINEQFF.

This clonotype was seen a handful of times. The V call is TRBV5-5, the J call TRBJ2-5; D unresolved. The length of the CDR3 is 15 residues. CDR1 and CDR2 (germline): SGHKS, YYEKEE (reference sequence). V was trimmed by 0 bases and J by 1 base, leaving 10 bases between them. DNA for the CDR3: TGTGCCAGCAGCTTGGTACCCGGGCTCCAAGAGACCCAGTACTTC. It codes for CASSLVPGLQETQYF.

As to this clonotype: Given a much more abundant clone one base away, this may be a read error. This chain links TRBV7-3 with TRBJ2-1, with unresolved D. The CDR3 extends over 11 amino acids. Germline values: CDR1 SGHTA, CDR2 FQGTGA. V was pared by 5 bases and J by 5 bases, with 4 bases between. CDR3 amino acids: CASSENNEQFF. The CDR3 nucleotides are TGTGCCAGCAGCGAAAACAATGAGCAGTTCTTC.

The chain employs TRBV10-3 and TRBJ2-1; possibly TRBD2 for D (6 bases). The CDR3 runs 17 residues. Deletions cut 7 bases from V and 0 bases from J, with 19 bases between. CDR1 ENHRY and CDR2 SYGVKD come from the germline V gene. CDR3 coding DNA: TGTGCCATCACCCCTGGAACTAGCAAAAGCTCCTACAATGAGCAGTTCTTC. Translating it yields CAITPGTSKSSYNEQFF.

The V and J genes are TRBV20-1 and TRBJ2-7, with TRBD1 matching 7 bases. The CDR3 sequence is 15 residues long. From germline, CDR1 is DFQATT and CDR2 SNEGSKA (reference sequence). The trim removed 0 bases at V and 1 base at J, leaving 6 bases unmatched. CDR3 region: CSARERGQPSYEQYF. CDR3 in DNA: TGCAGTGCTAGAGAAAGGGGACAGCCGTCCTACGAGCAGTACTTC.

This clonotype was detected many times. The rearrangement uses TRBV12-3 or TRBV12-4 and TRBJ1-3; possible D gene TRBD1, 6 bases. Trimming stripped 3 bases from V and 6 bases from J, with 9 bases between. This CDR3 contains 13 residues. The CDR3 DNA is TGTGCCAGCAGTTTGAGGGGACAAAACACCATATATTTT. Protein product: CASSLRGQNTIYF.

This clonotype occurred many times. The V gene is TRBV29-1, the J gene TRBJ2-7, with 12 bases aligning to TRBD2. Germline CDR1 and CDR2: SQVTM and ANQGSEA. The CDR3 consists of 14 residues. The V segment lost 7 bases and the J segment 6 bases; nucleotides outside the gene matches: 10. The CDR3 DNA follows: TGCAGCGCTGCGGGGCTAGCGGGAGGGATCGAGCAGTACTTC. This translates into CSAAGLAGGIEQYF.

This clonotype has just a few counts. The chain couples TRBV3-1 to TRBJ1-2; D perhaps matches TRBD1 (5 bases). Trimming left V 5 bases short and J 0 bases short, with 13 bases between. The CDR3 length is 15 residues. CDR1 is LGHDT and CDR2 is YNNKEL in the germline V gene (reference sequence). The CDR3 DNA sequence: TGTGCCAGCAGCGCTGGGACGGATACTAACTATGGCTACACCTTC. Its translation: CASSAGTDTNYGYTF.

At least ten counts were recorded for this clonotype. The rearrangement joins TRBV20-1 to TRBJ2-5, with 14 bases identical to TRBD2. Trimming took 3 bases from V and 4 from J; bases not matched to a gene: 19. Germline values: CDR1 DFQATT, CDR2 SNEGSKA (reference sequence). The CDR3 length is 20 residues. The CDR3 sequence is CSARVPTSGRAWGPTETQYF. CDR3 nucleotides: TGCAGTGCTAGGGTCCCGACTAGCGGGAGGGCCTGGGGTCCGACAGAGACCCAGTACTTC.

This clonotype was counted only a few times. This rearrangement joins TRBV25-1 to TRBJ2-1; tentatively, D is TRBD2 (6 bases). This CDR3 region has 12 residues. V lost 2 bases to trimming and J lost 10 bases, with 9 bases between them. Germline V gene lookup returns CDR1 MGHDK and CDR2 SYGVNS. This chain's CDR3 is CASSEPLAEQFF. The CDR3 DNA sequence: TGTGCCAGCAGTGAACCCCTAGCGGAGCAGTTCTTC.

This clonotype was observed a handful of times. V gene TRBV7-2 combines with J gene TRBJ2-3, with D uncertain. The V and J ends lost 5 bases and 10 bases respectively, with 16 bases between them. CDR1 and CDR2 (germline): SGHTA, FQGNSA. The CDR3 length is 13 residues. The CDR3 reads CASSPGLGLAQYF. CDR3 sequence (DNA): TGTGCCAGCAGCCCGGGCCTGGGTCTAGCGCAGTATTTT.

The rearrangement joins TRBV7-9 to TRBJ2-3; TRBD2 is a possible D gene (5 bases). This CDR3 has 17 residues. Per germline, CDR1 SEHNR and CDR2 FQNEAQ (reference sequence). Deletions cut 7 bases from V and 4 bases from J, with 24 bases between. The CDR3 nucleotides are TGTGCCAGCACCCCTTCCGGGGAACACGAGGCCCCAGATACGCAGTATTTT. Its translation: CASTPSGEHEAPDTQYF.

The chain links TRBV7-2 to TRBJ2-1, with D maybe TRBD2 (5 bases). The CDR3 loop spans 16 amino acids. Trimming cost V 4 bases and J 0 bases, with 13 bases left between them. Germline V gene data show CDR1 as SGHTA and CDR2 as FQGNSA. CDR3 residues: CASSYGLARSYNEQFF. In nucleotides, the CDR3 is TGTGCCAGCAGCTATGGGCTAGCACGCTCCTACAATGAGCAGTTCTTC.

This clonotype was observed a handful of times. The J gene is TRBJ2-7, the V gene TRBV29-1, with D uncertain. V lost 7 bases, J lost 0 bases, and 10 bases lay in between. The CDR3 extends over 12 amino acids. The V gene's germline CDR1 is SQVTM and CDR2 ANQGSEA. CDR3 sequence: CSGGQSSYEQYF. In DNA, the CDR3 is TGCAGCGGGGGTCAGAGCTCCTACGAGCAGTACTTC.

This chain links TRBV23-1 with TRBJ2-7, with TRBD1 identical over 7 bases. TRBV23-1 is an ORF, with its function uncertain. The CDR3 contains 16 residues. The junction had 9 bases not matched to a gene; V was cut back by 3 bases and J by 1 base. The CDR3 DNA reads as TGCGCCAGCAGTCACCCACCCGGGACAGTTTCCTACGAGCAGTACTTC. Protein product: CASSHPPGTVSYEQYF.

The chain employs TRBV10-3 and TRBJ2-5; D remains unclear. The CDR3 runs 16 residues. CDR1 and CDR2 (germline): ENHRY, SYGVKD. Trimming took 10 bases from V and 4 from J, leaving 25 bases between them. The CDR3 sequence is CANKIPPAIQRETQYF. As DNA, the CDR3 is TGTGCCAACAAAATCCCCCCGGCAATCCAACGAGAGACCCAGTACTTC.